A selection of T cell receptor beta chains follows, all from one sample in a study of regulatory T cells in long-lasting Graves disease. TCRdb analysed the multiplex PCR reads with MiXCR anew, one entry per CDR3 protein. The sample shows roughly 300,000 distinct CDR3 sequences, about 20% of them seen only once. The source material was peripheral blood mononuclear cells (PBMCs), sampled when the disease was refractory, from a patient treated with antithyroid drugs. These receptors all come from a female donor with Graves disease. The CDR3 runs from the conserved cysteine through the conserved F or W. D genes are given only for firm matches. Size tells how often a clone was seen (once, few, many) or the class of an expanded clone, and some rows leave it out.

TRBV11-2	many	.	TRBJ1-6	CASSLEAGNNSPLHF	TGTGCCAGCAGCTTAGAAGCAGGGAATAATTCACCCCTCCACTTT
TRBV19	.	.	TRBJ2-1	CASSRGSGLTNEQFF	TGTGCCAGTTCCAGGGGGAGCGGGCTTACGAATGAGCAGTTCTTC
TRBV20-1	.	.	TRBJ1-4	CSARDSRVVEKLFF	TGCAGTGCTAGAGATAGCAGGGTGGTTGAAAAACTGTTTTTT
TRBV11-1	many	TRBD1	TRBJ1-1	CASSQNRGVWANTEAFF	TGTGCCAGCAGTCAAAACAGGGGTGTATGGGCGAACACTGAAGCTTTCTTT
TRBV6-1	many	.	TRBJ1-5	CASRPRGRENQPQHF	TGTGCCAGCAGACCGAGAGGGAGAGAAAATCAGCCCCAGCATTTT
TRBV4-3	.	TRBD1	TRBJ2-7	CASSQGRGQGSYEQYF	TGCGCCAGCAGCCAAGGCCGCGGACAGGGGTCCTACGAGCAGTACTTC
TRBV20-1	.	TRBD2	TRBJ2-7	CSASGREAIRRYEQYF	TGCAGTGCTAGTGGGCGGGAGGCCATCCGGAGGTACGAGCAGTACTTC
TRBV2	many	.	TRBJ1-1	CASSEGERNTEAFF	TGTGCCAGCAGTGAAGGGGAGAGGAACACTGAAGCTTTCTTT
TRBV4-1	.	TRBD1	TRBJ1-5	CASSQEGRGPNQPQHF	TGCGCCAGCAGCCAAGAAGGGAGGGGGCCAAATCAGCCCCAGCATTTT
TRBV7-2	many	.	TRBJ1-2	CASSFDSTNYGYTF	TGTGCCAGCAGTTTCGACAGTACTAACTATGGCTACACCTTC
TRBV19	few	.	TRBJ1-2	CASSGRRATYGYTF	TGTGCCAGTAGCGGGCGGAGGGCCACCTATGGCTACACCTTC
TRBV7-9	.	.	TRBJ2-5	CASMRATLYQETQYF	TGTGCCAGCATGAGGGCCACTCTGTACCAAGAGACCCAGTACTTC
TRBV4-1	few	.	TRBJ1-2	CASSQTGDPRYGYTF	TGCGCCAGCAGCCAGACCGGGGACCCCCGCTATGGCTACACCTTC
TRBV29-1	few	.	TRBJ2-7	CSVARGEAYEQYF	TGCAGCGTTGCCCGCGGGGAGGCCTACGAGCAGTACTTC
TRBV6-2/TRBV6-3	few	TRBD1	TRBJ1-5	CASSSLDRGGNQPQHF	TGTGCCAGCAGTTCCTTGGACAGGGGGGGCAATCAGCCCCAGCATTTT
TRBV11-1	few	.	TRBJ1-3	CASSRLNTMNTIYF	TGTGCCAGCAGCCGACTTAATACTATGAACACCATATATTTT
TRBV4-1	.	.	TRBJ2-7	CASRNWVAPYEQYF	TGCGCCAGCAGAAATTGGGTCGCCCCCTACGAGCAGTACTTC
TRBV15	few	.	TRBJ1-4	CATSTRQQGGREKLFF	TGTGCCACCAGCACGCGCCAACAGGGTGGGAGGGAAAAACTGTTTTTT
TRBV12-3/TRBV12-4	many	.	TRBJ1-1	CASSLRRAGQNTEAFF	TGTGCCAGCAGCCTAAGGCGGGCCGGACAGAACACTGAAGCTTTCTTT
TRBV29-1	few	.	TRBJ2-4	CSVERRGTKNIQYF	TGCAGCGTTGAGCGGAGGGGGACCAAAAACATTCAGTACTTC
TRBV2	many	.	TRBJ1-4	CASRRTANEKLFF	TGTGCCAGCAGGAGGACAGCAAATGAAAAACTGTTTTTT
TRBV2	many	TRBD1	TRBJ1-1	CASSEGYRGTEAFF	TGTGCCAGCAGTGAAGGCTACAGGGGCACTGAAGCTTTCTTT
TRBV5-1	many	.	TRBJ1-4	CASSLGTALTNEKLFF	TGCGCCAGCAGCTTGGGGACAGCTTTGACTAATGAAAAACTGTTTTTT